The next 32 T cell receptor beta chains were all read from a single sample in a study of shared clonotypes between healthy human individuals. Profiled with immunoSEQ multiplex PCR; TCRdb holds only in-frame clones, not every one. The repertoire holds 2 million to 2.5 million clones, with 85% to 95% as singletons. The material sequenced was naive CD4+ T cells from PBMCs. The subset: CD45RA+ positively selected. The receptors shown here come from a man aged 18 to 29 in good health. Some clones in this sample may be carry-over from other donors' samples.

The rearrangement links TRBV27 to TRBJ1-2; D unresolved. This CDR3 has 13 amino acids. Trimming took 4 bases from V and 4 from J, leaving 10 bases between them. CDR1 and CDR2 (germline): MNHEY, SMNVEV (reference sequence). The CDR3 DNA reads as TGTGCCAGCAGTTCATCCCCGTCCTATGGCTACACCTTC. It codes for CASSSSPSYGYTF.

This chain uses TRBV5-1 with TRBJ1-2; 8 bases align to TRBD1. Germline CDR1 and CDR2: SGHRS and YFSETQ. Losses at the gene ends were 4 bases for V and 4 bases for J; bases not matched to a gene: 12. This CDR3 spans 16 amino acids. The CDR3 protein is CASSQTPQGAIYGYTF. Here the CDR3 DNA reads TGCGCCAGCAGCCAAACTCCCCAGGGGGCGATCTATGGCTACACCTTC.

About this clone: This same CDR3 is encoded by further DNA sequences in the sample. The chain carries TRBV9 and TRBJ2-7; the D is unclear. Between the trimmed V and J ends, which lost 0 bases and 0 bases, there was a span of 7 bases. This CDR3 region has 14 residues. The germline gives CDR1 SGDLS, CDR2 YYNGEE. Here the CDR3 reads CASSVASSSYEQYF. CDR3 DNA: TGTGCCAGCAGCGTAGCCTCGAGCTCCTACGAGCAGTACTTC. Looking up the rest from reference TRBV9 and TRBJ2-7 gives the full variable domain: DSGVTQTPKHLITATGQRVTLRCSPRSGDLSVYWYQQSLDQGLQFLIQYYNGEERAKGNILERFSAQQFPDLHSELNLSSLELGDSALYFCASSVASSSYEQYFGPGTRLTVT.

The chain uses TRBV29-1 and TRBJ2-3, with 15 bases fitting TRBD2. This CDR3 region has 13 residues. Germline V gene data show CDR1 as SQVTM and CDR2 as ANQGSEA. The CDR3 protein is CSGLAGGSDTQYF. CDR3 bases: TGCAGTGGACTAGCGGGAGGGTCAGATACGCAGTATTTT.

About this clone: A read error may produce the germline difference seen at one junction end. The rearrangement links TRBV28 to TRBJ2-5, with D possibly TRBD2 on 5 matching bases. Per the germline V gene, CDR1 is MDHEN and CDR2 is SYDVKM. The length of the CDR3 is 12 residues. CDR3 sequence reads: CASRHTQEGSDF. The CDR3 nucleotides are TGTGCCAGCAGACATACTCAAGAGGGATCGGACTTC.

J is TRBJ2-4 and V is TRBV28; 7 bases line up with TRBD2. The V segment lost 5 bases and the J segment 6 bases; nucleotides outside the gene matches: 13. There are 16 residues in the CDR3. The germline V gene has CDR1 MDHEN and CDR2 SYDVKM. In DNA form, the CDR3 reads TGTGCCAGCAGTCCGTTAGGTGGGAGGGTCGCAAACATTCAGTACTTC. Translating gives CASSPLGGRVANIQYF.

This chain joins TRBV5-6 and TRBJ2-7; D is tentatively TRBD1 or TRBD2 (6 bases each). The CDR3 consists of 13 residues. Looked up from germline, CDR1 is SGHDT and CDR2 is YYEEEE. Trimming pared 1 base from V and 5 bases from J, leaving 10 bases between. The CDR3 sequence is CASSLRGAHEQYF. The CDR3 DNA is TGTGCCAGCAGCTTGAGGGGGGCCCACGAGCAGTACTTC.

On this clone itself: A junction end diverges from the germline sequence, so it may reflect a read error. The V call is TRBV7-9, the J call TRBJ2-5; 8 nucleotides line up with TRBD1. This CDR3 spans 14 amino acids. CDR1 and CDR2 from the germline V gene are SEHNR and FQNEAQ (reference sequence). The CDR3 DNA is TGTGCCAGCAGCCCCACAGGGGGTCAAGGGACCCAGTACTTC. Amino acids: CASSPTGGQGTQYF.

This chain joins TRBV19 and TRBJ1-2; a weak D match, TRBD1 (5 bases). The CDR3 sequence is 13 residues long. V lost 7 bases and J lost 1, with 10 bases in between. Germline CDR1 LNHDA, CDR2 SQIVND (reference sequence). As DNA, the CDR3 is TGTGCCAGTATGTCGGGACTTAACTATGGCTACACCTTC. This encodes CASMSGLNYGYTF.

The V and J genes are TRBV7-3 and TRBJ2-1, with 14 positions matching TRBD2. Per the germline V gene, CDR1 is SGHTA and CDR2 is FQGTGA. The CDR3 length is 18 residues. The J segment lost 15 bases and the V segment lost 5 bases, leaving 21 bases of the junction unmatched. For the CDR3, the DNA is TGTGCCAGCAGCGCCCGACTAGCGGGAGGGGGCCCCGCGTTTCCTCTGTTCTTC. Translated: CASSARLAGGGPAFPLFF.

This chain links TRBV9 with TRBJ2-3; perhaps TRBD1 as D (6 bases). The CDR3 length is 15 residues. The germline V gene has CDR1 SGDLS and CDR2 YYNGEE. V gave up 4 bases and J gave up 4 bases, with 16 bases separating them. In DNA form, the CDR3 reads TGTGCCAGCAGCCTGGGACACCTGGGGGCAGATACGCAGTATTTT. Its translation is CASSLGHLGADTQYF.

This clone was observed a few times. V is TRBV19 and J is TRBJ1-5, with unresolved D. The CDR3 contains 11 residues. CDR1 LNHDA and CDR2 SQIVND come from the germline V gene (reference sequence). V was pared by 11 bases and J by 1 base, with 6 bases between. CDR3 region: CASASNQPQHF. In DNA form, the CDR3 reads TGTGCCTCGGCGAGCAATCAGCCCCAGCATTTT.

V and J are TRBV6-4 and TRBJ2-3, with D perhaps assigned TRBD1 or TRBD2 (5 bases each). The germline V gene has CDR1 MRHNA and CDR2 SNTAGT. The CDR3 length is 14 residues. V lost 10 bases and J lost 0, with 14 bases in between. The CDR3 region is CATRADISTDTQYF. The CDR3 DNA is TGTGCCACCAGAGCGGACATCAGCACAGATACGCAGTATTTT.

V gene TRBV7-8 combines with J gene TRBJ2-5, with TRBD1 matching over 7 bases. The CDR3 runs 14 residues. V lost 4 bases, J lost 1 base, and 3 bases stayed unmatched. The germline V gene encodes CDR1 SGHVS and CDR2 FQNEAQ. This chain's CDR3 is CASSWGTAQETQYF. For the CDR3, the DNA is TGTGCCAGCAGCTGGGGGACAGCCCAAGAGACCCAGTACTTC.

This chain uses TRBV18 with TRBJ1-4; unclear D gene. Trimming left V 2 bases short and J 7 bases short, with 14 bases between. This CDR3 is built from 15 residues. The germline gives CDR1 KGHSH, CDR2 LQKENI. This CDR3 reads CASSPITTDAEKLFF. The DNA for the CDR3 is TGTGCCAGCTCACCAATAACTACGGATGCTGAAAAACTGTTTTTT.

V is TRBV27 and J is TRBJ2-7; D is uncertain. Trimming pared 5 bases from V and 7 bases from J, leaving 12 bases between. CDR3 length: 12 residues. CDR1 and CDR2 from the germline V gene are MNHEY and SMNVEV (reference sequence). The CDR3 DNA reads TGTGCCAGCAGTCCCCTAGAAGGGGAGCAGTACTTC. Residues: CASSPLEGEQYF.

The genes are TRBV29-1 and TRBJ2-7; 7 bases line up with TRBD2. The CDR3 spans 13 residues. Per germline, CDR1 SQVTM and CDR2 ANQGSEA. The junction had 7 bases not matched to a gene; V was cut back by 5 bases and J by 3 bases. CDR3 loop: CSVSGRGFYEQYF. The CDR3 region has the DNA TGCAGCGTTTCGGGGAGGGGATTCTACGAGCAGTACTTC.

The chain uses TRBV6-1 and TRBJ2-7, with D unresolved. This CDR3 spans 15 amino acids. Germline loops: CDR1 MNHNS, CDR2 SASEGT. V lost 2 bases and J 3 bases, leaving 14 bases between the germline ends. The CDR3 loop is CASSEFPRPDYEQYF. DNA of the CDR3: TGTGCCAGCAGTGAATTTCCCAGACCCGACTACGAGCAGTACTTC.

This chain joins TRBV4-1 and TRBJ2-4; D call uncertain. The V end was cut by 1 base, the J end by 0 bases, with 10 bases between. This CDR3 has 16 residues. The germline V gene encodes CDR1 MGHRA and CDR2 YSYEKL. This chain's CDR3 is CASSQGVPLAKNIQYF. The CDR3 nucleotides are TGCGCCAGCAGCCAAGGAGTGCCCCTAGCCAAAAACATTCAGTACTTC.

The chain couples TRBV7-9 to TRBJ2-5; the match to TRBD2 covers 15 bases. Germline V gene data show CDR1 as SEHNR and CDR2 as FQNEAQ (reference sequence). The CDR3 is made up of 19 amino acids. Trimming removed 5 bases from V and 5 bases from J; junction bases left unmatched: 15. CDR3 amino acids: CASSQMGTLGLAGGETQYF. The DNA for the CDR3 is TGTGCCAGCAGCCAGATGGGAACACTTGGACTAGCGGGAGGGGAGACCCAGTACTTC.

This chain connects TRBV6-5 to TRBJ2-3; D is possibly TRBD2 (6 bases). The CDR3 is 15 residues long. Trimming left V 0 bases short and J 2 bases short, with 9 bases between. In germline, CDR1 is MNHEY, CDR2 SVGAGI. This CDR3 is CASSYSTGATDTQYF. In DNA form, the CDR3 reads TGTGCCAGCAGTTACTCAACGGGAGCCACAGATACGCAGTATTTT.

The rearrangement uses TRBV20-1 and TRBJ2-5; a possible D gene is TRBD2 (5 bases). The closer fit of TRBJ2-7 to the DNA end suggests the J call may be wrong. The length of the CDR3 is 10 residues. CDR1 is DFQATT, CDR2 SNEGSKA, per germline (reference sequence). The CDR3 loop is CSARRVEQYF. DNA for the CDR3: TGCAGTGCTAGGAGGGTCGAGCAGTACTTC.

CDR3 nucleotide sequence: TGTGCCAGCTCACGAGGGACAGGGGATGGAGAGCAGTTCTTC. It is translated as CASSRGTGDGEQFF. This rearrangement joins TRBV18 to TRBJ2-1, with 10 bases identical to TRBD1. Germline CDR1 is KGHSH and CDR2 is LQKENI. Trimming cost V 4 bases and J 10 bases; bases outside gene matches: 7. The CDR3 sequence is 14 residues long.

V is TRBV30 and J is TRBJ2-6, with 7 bases fitting TRBD1. The CDR3 covers 17 residues. Per germline, CDR1 GTSNPN and CDR2 SVGIG (reference sequence). V shed 3 bases and J 1 base; nucleotides not matched to a gene: 9. CDR3 DNA sequence: TGTGCCTGGAGCCTGGGGACAGTTTCTTCTGGGGCCAACGTCCTGACTTTC. It specifies CAWSLGTVSSGANVLTF.

The V call is TRBV28, the J call TRBJ1-5, with 9 bases fitting TRBD1. Germline V lookup: CDR1 MDHEN, CDR2 SYDVKM. This CDR3 is 17 amino acids long. V trimming: 6 bases; J trimming: 0 bases; junction bases outside the gene matches: 9. CDR3 DNA sequence: TGTGCCAGCAGCAGAACAGGGGGCCTATATAGCAATCAGCCCCAGCATTTT. Its translation: CASSRTGGLYSNQPQHF.

A note on this clone: The sample holds other DNA sequences that translate to the same CDR3. CDR3 nucleotides: TGTGCCAGCAGTGCGAGTAGCGGAGACACCGGGGAGCTGTTTTTT. Translation gives CASSASSGDTGELFF. The chain couples TRBV6-4 to TRBJ2-2, with a weak D call TRBD2 (6 bases). The germline V gene has CDR1 MRHNA and CDR2 SNTAGT. This CDR3 is built from 15 residues. Trimming stripped 4 bases from V and 3 bases from J, with 12 bases between.

The chain employs TRBV6-6 and TRBJ1-3, with D tentatively TRBD1 (5 bases). This CDR3 contains 14 residues. Germline loops: CDR1 MNHNY, CDR2 SVGAGI (reference sequence). The V and J ends lost 0 bases and 6 bases respectively, with 9 bases between them. The CDR3 spells CASSYSTAENTIYF. For the CDR3, the DNA is TGTGCCAGCAGTTACTCGACAGCAGAAAACACCATATATTTT.

The chain uses TRBV7-9 and TRBJ2-5, with a possible D match to TRBD1 (6 bases). This CDR3 has 16 residues. The V and J ends lost 1 base and 3 bases respectively, with 15 bases between them. Germline V gene lookup returns CDR1 SEHNR and CDR2 FQNEAQ (reference sequence). Here the CDR3 DNA reads TGTGCCAGCAGCTTAGGGGCAGGGGCAGGGGAAGAGACCCAGTACTTC. Translated: CASSLGAGAGEETQYF.

The chain joins TRBV5-1 to TRBJ2-1; 8 nucleotides line up with TRBD2. This CDR3 contains 15 residues. Germline V gene sequence: CDR1 SGHRS, CDR2 YFSETQ. V trimming: 4 bases; J trimming: 6 bases; junction bases outside the gene matches: 9. For the CDR3, the DNA is TGCGCCAGCAGCGGAACCGGGACTAGAACCAATGAGCAGTTCTTC. Protein sequence: CASSGTGTRTNEQFF.

The rearrangement uses TRBV7-9 and TRBJ2-2, with TRBD2 identical over 9 bases. Germline V CDR1 and CDR2: SEHNR, FQNEAQ (reference sequence). The CDR3 is 15 amino acids. The J segment lost 2 bases and the V segment lost 6 bases, leaving 4 bases of the junction unmatched. Here the CDR3 reads CASSRREGNTGELFF. For the CDR3, the DNA is TGTGCCAGCAGTAGGCGGGAGGGAAACACCGGGGAGCTGTTTTTT.

The chain employs TRBV7-9 and TRBJ1-3; unclear D gene. The CDR3 consists of 14 residues. Deletions cut 4 bases from V and 4 bases from J, with 11 bases between. The germline V gene has CDR1 SEHNR and CDR2 FQNEAQ (reference sequence). CDR3 loop: CASSYPGGGNTIYF. The CDR3 DNA is TGTGCCAGCAGCTACCCCGGAGGCGGAAACACCATATATTTT.

V gene TRBV5-1 combines with J gene TRBJ2-2, with 7 bases that match TRBD1. CDR3 size: 14 residues. The germline V gene encodes CDR1 SGHRS and CDR2 YFSETQ. The V segment lost 4 bases and the J segment 6 bases; nucleotides outside the gene matches: 6. The CDR3 loop is CASSPGQASGELFF. The CDR3 DNA follows: TGCGCCAGCAGCCCCGGACAGGCGTCCGGGGAGCTGTTTTTT.